This T cell receptor beta chain came from a study of identical twins. Study-wide findings and caveats: Insertion counts were lower in abundant cord blood beta clonotypes, a trend that memory repertoires did not show.

This clonotype was found a few times. Its antigen is unidentified. Via MiXCR, TCRdb re-called the 5' RACE reads, giving one row per CDR3 protein. The sample contains about 470,000 distinct CDR3 sequences, roughly 26% of which appear only once. Deletions cut 4 bases from V and 2 bases from J, with 18 bases between. This CDR3 region has 15 residues. Looked up from germline, CDR1 is DFQATT and CDR2 is SNEGSKA (reference sequence). The sample was also linked to a second study, of T cells expressing NK-cell markers.

The chain joins TRBV20-1 to TRBJ2-7; tentative D call: TRBD1 (6 bases). The sequenced sample consisted of CD4+ T cells sorted from blood. This TCR derives from a woman aged 18-30 years in good health. The CDR3 nucleotides read TGCAGTGCTATTCCCGCAGGGGCCGGAGCCTACGAGCAGTACTTC. Translating gives CSAIPAGAGAYEQYF.